This T cell receptor (beta chain) was obtained from a study of T-cell reconstitution after alpha-beta-depleted transplantation in children. This CDR3 contains 15 residues. The ends lost 0 bases at V and 8 bases at J; junction bases unmatched: 12. Germline V gene lookup returns CDR1 DFQATT and CDR2 SNEGSKA (reference sequence). This clonotype was found a few times. Researchers prepared the TCRbeta library using unique molecular identifiers, the study reports. Using its own MiXCR run on the PCR reads, TCRdb lists one record per CDR3 protein. This repertoire shows around 200,000 distinct CDR3 sequences, about a tenth found once; its top ten account for around 6.2%.

The sequence came from a human donor who donated a stem cell graft to a child with acute lymphoblastic leukemia. The chain couples TRBV20-1 to TRBJ1-2, with 7 bases identical to TRBD1. Sample: PBMCs from the stem cell graft donor, taken from the stem cell graft. The chain's CDR3 is CSARDPDRAGGGYTF. The CDR3 coding sequence is TGCAGTGCTAGAGACCCCGACAGGGCCGGAGGGGGCTACACCTTC.